This T cell receptor (beta chain) originates from a study of technical replicates of blood from a handful of donors. Only one count was recorded for this clone. The CDR3 totals 12 residues. Germline-derived CDR1 and CDR2 are SNHLY and FYNNEI. Trimming took off 8 bases at V and 3 bases at J, with 10 bases between the two ends. Generated by immunoSEQ multiplex PCR, the TCRdb table keeps only in-frame clones and is missing some. The sample consists of 75,000 to 90,000 clones, 80% to 95% of them appearing once. The chain links TRBV2 to TRBJ1-2, with D possibly TRBD1 on 5 matching bases. The TCR originated in a human donor in good health. Source material: T cells isolated from PBMCs. The CDR3 loop reads CASVRGDYGYTF. In DNA, the CDR3 is TGTGCCAGCGTCCGGGGGGACTATGGCTACACCTTC.